Presented here are 8 T cell receptor beta chains from one specimen sequenced in a study of OX40 agonist ivuxolimab in advanced cancers. The data were produced by immunoSEQ multiplex PCR, yet TCRdb's version contains in-frame clones alone and is incomplete. In the table there are about 69,000 clones, about nine tenths of which are singletons. The sample was CD4+ or CD8+ T cells sorted from blood, taken in a trial of the OX40 agonist ivuxolimab. Every receptor here comes from an adult with an advanced solid tumor such as melanoma, head and neck, liver or kidney cancer.

The chain links TRBV5-1 to TRBJ2-5, with TRBD2 as a possible D gene (6 bases). The CDR3 runs 14 residues. V lost 5 bases and J lost 4, with 15 bases in between. The germline CDR1 and CDR2 sequences are SGHRS and YFSETQ. CDR3 sequence reads: CASRLPKGGETQYF. In DNA form, the CDR3 reads TGCGCCAGCAGACTCCCCAAGGGAGGAGAGACCCAGTACTTC.

The chain uses TRBV27 and TRBJ1-1; 7 bases line up with TRBD1. The germline V gene encodes CDR1 MNHEY and CDR2 SMNVEV (reference sequence). CDR3 size: 16 residues. After removal of 4 bases from V and 1 base from J, the junction contained 9 bases not matched to a gene. DNA of the CDR3: TGTGCCAGCAGTTGGGGACAGTCGTCGTCGAACACTGAAGCTTTCTTT. It is translated as CASSWGQSSSNTEAFF.

V usage is TRBV5-1 and J usage is TRBJ2-7; tentatively, D is TRBD1 (5 bases). Germline assignment: CDR1 SGHRS and CDR2 YFSETQ. V gave up 0 bases and J gave up 7 bases, with 14 bases separating them. The CDR3 is 14 amino acids. CDR3 region: CASSLDQGLGEQYF. CDR3 nucleotides: TGCGCCAGCAGCTTGGACCAGGGCCTGGGTGAGCAGTACTTC.

CDR3 residues: CASSQTVGRGYTF. For the CDR3, the DNA is TGTGCCAGCAGCCAGACAGTTGGGCGGGGCTACACCTTC. The chain uses TRBV5-5 and TRBJ1-2, with D maybe TRBD1 (5 bases). Per the germline V gene, CDR1 is SGHKS and CDR2 is YYEKEE (reference sequence). With 4 bases removed from V and 8 bases from J, the gap between germline ends came to 15 bases. The CDR3 length is 13 residues.

This clone was detected once. The V call is TRBV7-2, the J call TRBJ1-1, with 8 bases identical to TRBD1. In germline, CDR1 is SGHTA, CDR2 FQGNSA. CDR3 size: 14 residues. Germline trimming cut 3 bases from V and 6 bases from J; bases unmatched to any gene: 6. CDR3 residues: CASSFRTGSPEAFF. As DNA, the CDR3 is TGTGCCAGCAGCTTTAGGACAGGGTCACCTGAAGCTTTCTTT.

This clone appeared a single time. The J gene is TRBJ1-2, the V gene TRBV6-1; TRBD1 matches at 7 bases. V gave up 10 bases and J gave up 4 bases; unmatched junction bases: 15. Germline CDR1 reads MNHNS; CDR2 reads SASEGT. The CDR3 spans 15 residues. The CDR3 region has the DNA TGTGCCACCCTCCTGGACAGGATAGTGCGCTATGGCTACACCTTC. This sequence encodes CATLLDRIVRYGYTF.

In this sample, this clone turned up a few times. The chain is built from TRBV30 and TRBJ1-5; no definite D call. Germline-derived CDR1 and CDR2 are GTSNPN and SVGIG (reference sequence). V lost 0 bases and J lost 6, with 9 bases in between. CDR3 length equals 13 residues. The CDR3 here is CAWSVRGSQPQHF. As DNA, the CDR3 is TGTGCCTGGAGTGTACGCGGGTCTCAGCCCCAGCATTTT.

The chain is built from TRBV7-9 and TRBJ2-4; 8 nucleotides line up with TRBD2. Germline V gives CDR1 SEHNR, CDR2 FQNEAQ (reference sequence). The CDR3 covers 16 residues. After removal of 3 bases from V and 0 bases from J, the junction contained 4 bases not matched to a gene. This CDR3 is CASSFRGGPAKNIQYF. Written as DNA, the CDR3 is TGTGCCAGCAGCTTTCGCGGGGGGCCAGCCAAAAACATTCAGTACTTC.